A single sample is the source of the 15 T cell receptor beta chains below, sequenced in a study of PD-L1 blockade in urothelial cancer. The table came from immunoSEQ multiplex PCR; TCRdb's copy has only in-frame clones and leaves some out. The sample consists of about 72,000 clones, roughly 86% of them appearing once. Time point here: pretreatment peripheral blood. Material: PBMCs, obtained around atezolizumab (anti-PD-L1) treatment. The receptor source for this set is a man aged 60-69 years with urothelial cancer.

This clone was detected only once. V gene TRBV2 combines with J gene TRBJ2-1; no clear D. CDR3 length: 10 amino acids. CDR1 is SNHLY and CDR2 is FYNNEI in the germline V gene. V gave up 6 bases and J gave up 12 bases, with 9 bases separating them. The CDR3 loop is CASSFIGQFF. For the CDR3, the DNA is TGTGCCAGCAGCTTTATCGGGCAGTTCTTC.

This clone came up once. The J gene is TRBJ2-1, the V gene TRBV5-4; D uncertain. Germline-derived CDR1 and CDR2 are SGHNT and YYREEE (reference sequence). V shed 0 bases and J shed 6 bases, with 16 bases lying between them. CDR3 length: 16 residues. CDR3 coding DNA: TGTGCCAGCAGCTTGGCTCAGCGTTCCGTAGGCAATGAGCAGTTCTTC. This codes for CASSLAQRSVGNEQFF.

The chain links TRBV5-5 to TRBJ2-1, with a weak D call TRBD1 (5 bases). V lost 0 bases and J 7 bases, leaving 17 bases between the germline ends. Germline CDR1 and CDR2: SGHKS and YYEKEE (reference sequence). The CDR3 totals 16 residues. The chain's CDR3 is CASSLGLDRRTNEQFF. CDR3 DNA: TGTGCCAGCAGCTTGGGATTAGACAGAAGAACGAATGAGCAGTTCTTC.

V is TRBV10-3 and J is TRBJ2-4, with D possibly matching TRBD1 (6 bases). Between the trimmed V and J ends, which lost 2 bases and 0 bases, there was a span of 8 bases. Germline CDR1 reads ENHRY; CDR2 reads SYGVKD. The CDR3 is made up of 15 amino acids. This CDR3 reads CAISEPDRAKNIQYF. In nucleotides, the CDR3 is TGTGCCATCAGTGAGCCGGACAGAGCCAAAAACATTCAGTACTTC.

V is TRBV5-1 and J is TRBJ2-5; tentatively, D is TRBD1 (6 bases). V was cut by 2 bases and J by 2 bases, with 7 bases left in between. The CDR3 sequence is 13 residues long. The germline CDR1 and CDR2 sequences are SGHRS and YFSETQ. The chain's CDR3 is CASSLGQQETQYF. The CDR3 DNA follows: TGCGCCAGCAGCTTAGGACAGCAAGAGACCCAGTACTTC.

The genes are TRBV5-1 and TRBJ1-2; D unresolved. Germline CDR1 SGHRS, CDR2 YFSETQ. The V end lost 1 base, the J end lost 2 bases, and 6 bases lay between the germline ends. This CDR3 is 13 amino acids long. CDR3 residues: CASSLRENYGYTF. DNA of the CDR3: TGCGCCAGCAGCTTGAGGGAGAACTATGGCTACACCTTC.

A few counts support this clone. The chain joins TRBV6-5 to TRBJ1-2; maybe TRBD1 (6 bases). The CDR3 covers 15 residues. CDR1 is MNHEY, CDR2 SVGAGI, per germline. Trimming shortened V by 5 bases and J by 2 bases, and 15 bases separated the two germline ends. The CDR3 DNA sequence: TGTGCCAGCAGTACATGGCAGGGGCTGAACTATGGCTACACCTTC. Translating gives CASSTWQGLNYGYTF.

The rearrangement links TRBV9 to TRBJ1-4; the D gene is possibly TRBD1 (5 bases). This CDR3 comprises 15 residues. The ends were cut back, 0 bases at V and 5 bases at J, with 11 bases in the middle. The germline CDR1 and CDR2 sequences are SGDLS and YYNGEE. The CDR3 bases are TGTGCCAGCAGCGTAGCTGCAGGGTTGAATGAAAAACTGTTTTTT. It is translated as CASSVAAGLNEKLFF.

This clone has a single count. This chain connects TRBV30 to TRBJ2-3; possible D gene TRBD1, 6 bases. Trimming took off 1 base at V and 3 bases at J, with 20 bases between the two ends. The CDR3 spans 17 residues. The germline V gene encodes CDR1 GTSNPN and CDR2 SVGIG (reference sequence). This chain's CDR3 is CAWSGGFGGSRTDTQYF. The CDR3 DNA sequence: TGTGCCTGGAGTGGTGGGTTTGGGGGCTCGAGGACAGATACGCAGTATTTT.

The J gene is TRBJ1-4, the V gene TRBV19; 7 bases fit TRBD1. V lost 2 bases, J lost 4 bases, and 7 bases stayed unmatched. There are 16 residues in the CDR3. Germline V CDR1 and CDR2: LNHDA, SQIVND (reference sequence). The CDR3 DNA reads TGTGCCAGTAGTATACCCGCCGGGACAGATAATGAAAAACTGTTTTTT. Its translation is CASSIPAGTDNEKLFF.

The J gene is TRBJ1-6, the V gene TRBV4-3; weak D call: TRBD1 (5 bases). Germline values: CDR1 LGHNA, CDR2 YSLEER. The length of the CDR3 is 14 residues. V gave up 4 bases and J gave up 3 bases, with 7 bases separating them. The CDR3: CASSPQGYNSPLHF. Written as DNA, the CDR3 is TGCGCCAGCAGCCCGCAGGGCTATAATTCACCCCTCCACTTT.

This rearrangement joins TRBV5-1 to TRBJ2-1; 11 positions agree with TRBD1. V was clipped by 0 bases and J by 6 bases; unmatched bases: 5. CDR1 is SGHRS, CDR2 YFSETQ, per germline. CDR3 length: 16 amino acids. CDR3 amino acids: CASSLAGQGASNEQFF. DNA for the CDR3: TGCGCCAGCAGCTTGGCCGGACAGGGGGCTAGCAATGAGCAGTTCTTC.

The table lists this clone with a few counts. This rearrangement joins TRBV9 to TRBJ1-1; 7 bases line up with TRBD1. V lost 4 bases, J lost 1 base, and 4 bases stayed unmatched. The CDR3 length is 14 residues. Germline CDR1 reads SGDLS; CDR2 reads YYNGEE. The CDR3 loop reads CASSPGGGNTEAFF. CDR3 DNA: TGTGCCAGCAGCCCAGGGGGAGGGAACACTGAAGCTTTCTTT.

Only a few counts were recorded for this clone. The same CDR3 is also encoded by other DNA sequences in this sample. The chain couples TRBV28 to TRBJ1-2; tentatively, D is TRBD1 (6 bases). The CDR3 loop spans 13 amino acids. Germline loops: CDR1 MDHEN, CDR2 SYDVKM. Trimming cost V 4 bases and J 2 bases, with 8 bases left between them. CDR3 sequence reads: CASSSTGNYGYTF. The CDR3 nucleotides are TGTGCCAGCAGTTCCACAGGGAACTATGGCTACACCTTC.

The chain uses TRBV28 and TRBJ1-5; D is unclear. Trimming cost V 1 base and J 6 bases, with 4 bases left between them. There are 12 residues in the CDR3. CDR1 and CDR2 (germline): MDHEN, SYDVKM. The CDR3 sequence: CASSLSFQPQHF. DNA for the CDR3: TGTGCCAGCAGTTTATCCTTTCAGCCCCAGCATTTT.